Shown below are 30 T cell receptor beta chains from a single sample sequenced in a study of vaccination effects on CD4 cells after COVID-19. It was after approximately 11 days of culture that CD4+ T cells were isolated. All participants had two doses of either the BNT162b2 or mRNA-1273 vaccine. Profiled with immunoSEQ multiplex PCR; TCRdb holds only in-frame clones, not every one. The table records approximately 47,000 clones, roughly 72% of them present only once. Their specific antigens are unknown. Sequenced material: CD4+ T cells from PBMCs cultured without peptide, taken after COVID-19 vaccination. These receptor sequences come from a human donor who received a COVID-19 vaccine.

The gene calls are TRBV18 and TRBJ2-7; 9 bases agree with TRBD1. V trimming: 4 bases; J trimming: 3 bases; junction bases outside the gene matches: 1. The CDR3 is made up of 13 amino acids. Per germline, CDR1 KGHSH and CDR2 LQKENI. CDR3 sequence reads: CASSRDRDYEQYF. CDR3 DNA sequence: TGTGCCAGCTCACGGGACAGGGACTACGAGCAGTACTTC. Filled out from reference TRBV18 and TRBJ2-7, the complete variable domain reads NAGVMQNPRHLVRRRGQEARLRCSPMKGHSHVYWYRQLPEEGLKFMVYLQKENIIDESGMPKERFSAEFPKEGPSILRIQQVVRGDSAAYFCASSRDRDYEQYFGPGTRLTVT.

The V and J genes are TRBV18 and TRBJ2-1; the D gene is possibly TRBD2 (6 bases). In germline, CDR1 is KGHSH, CDR2 LQKENI. The V and J ends lost 8 bases and 5 bases respectively, with 16 bases between them. The CDR3 spans 14 residues. The CDR3 protein is CASRTGTQNNEQFF. CDR3 in DNA: TGTGCCAGCCGCACCGGGACTCAAAACAATGAGCAGTTCTTC.

The chain couples TRBV3-1 (or the pseudogene TRBV3-2) to TRBJ1-3; 9 nucleotides align to TRBD1. Per the germline V gene, CDR1 is LGHDT and CDR2 is YNNKEL (reference sequence). This CDR3 region has 14 residues. V gave up 4 bases and J gave up 6 bases; unmatched junction bases: 4. In DNA, the CDR3 is TGTGCCAGCAGCCCCGGGACAGGGAAAAACACCATATATTTT. This gives the protein CASSPGTGKNTIYF.

V is TRBV5-4 and J is TRBJ2-1; perhaps TRBD2 as D (6 bases). The CDR3 totals 15 residues. In germline, CDR1 is SGHNT, CDR2 YYREEE (reference sequence). V lost 0 bases and J lost 12, with 19 bases in between. CDR3 in amino acids: CASSLDPAGISGQFF. The CDR3 DNA reads TGTGCCAGCAGCTTGGATCCAGCGGGTATCAGTGGGCAGTTCTTC.

This clone has a single count. This chain joins TRBV9 and TRBJ1-2; the D gene is possibly TRBD1 (5 bases). Per germline, CDR1 SGDLS and CDR2 YYNGEE. The germline V and J ends were trimmed by 3 bases and 2 bases, with 8 bases remaining between them. The CDR3 is made up of 13 amino acids. CDR3 sequence: CASSEGHNYGYTF. In nucleotides, the CDR3 is TGTGCCAGCAGCGAGGGGCACAACTATGGCTACACCTTC. The full variable domain, with the rest looked up from reference TRBV9 and TRBJ1-2, is DSGVTQTPKHLITATGQRVTLRCSPRSGDLSVYWYQQSLDQGLQFLIQYYNGEERAKGNILERFSAQQFPDLHSELNLSSLELGDSALYFCASSEGHNYGYTFGSGTRLTVV.

The V and J genes are TRBV12-5 and TRBJ2-1; possible D gene TRBD1, 5 bases. The CDR3 runs 14 residues. The germline CDR1 and CDR2 sequences are LGHNT and FRNRAP. Trimming shortened V by 6 bases and J by 0 bases, and 9 bases separated the two germline ends. In DNA, the CDR3 is TGTGCTAGTGGCTGGGGCGCCTCCTACAATGAGCAGTTCTTC. It encodes CASGWGASYNEQFF. Filled out from reference TRBV12-5 and TRBJ2-1, the complete variable domain reads DARVTQTPRHKVTEMGQEVTMRCQPILGHNTVFWYRQTMMQGLELLAYFRNRAPLDDSGMPKDRFSAEMPDATLATLKIQPSEPRDSAVYFCASGWGASYNEQFFGPGTRLTVL.

This chain connects TRBV10-2 to TRBJ2-3; no clear D. Germline assignment: CDR1 WSHSY and CDR2 SAAADI. The V end was cut by 7 bases, the J end by 4 bases, with 15 bases between. The CDR3 is made up of 14 amino acids. The CDR3 region is CASKTSPPPDTQYF. Here the CDR3 DNA reads TGCGCCAGCAAAACCTCCCCCCCTCCAGATACGCAGTATTTT.

This chain connects TRBV14 to TRBJ1-1; perhaps TRBD1 as D (5 bases). The germline gives CDR1 SGHDN, CDR2 FVKESK. V dropped 5 bases and J dropped 3 bases, with 13 bases sitting between them. The CDR3 extends over 14 amino acids. This chain's CDR3 is CASSFTGWDTEAFF. Written as DNA, the CDR3 is TGTGCCAGCAGCTTTACAGGTTGGGACACTGAAGCTTTCTTT.

The V gene is TRBV3-1 (or the pseudogene TRBV3-2), the J gene TRBJ1-2; D gene ambiguous. The V gene lost 1 base and the J gene lost 7 bases, with 13 bases spanning the gap. The V gene's germline CDR1 is LGHDT and CDR2 YNNKEL (reference sequence). The CDR3 is made up of 14 amino acids. In DNA form, the CDR3 reads TGTGCCAGCAGCCAAGGAGGGTCAGCGGGTGGCTACACCTTC. Translation: CASSQGGSAGGYTF.

This chain uses TRBV27 with TRBJ2-3; 7 nucleotides align to TRBD2. Germline V lookup: CDR1 MNHEY, CDR2 SMNVEV (reference sequence). V was pared by 5 bases and J by 1 base, with 9 bases of the junction left unmatched. CDR3 length: 16 residues. The CDR3 loop reads CASSPSSGQRTDTQYF. DNA of the CDR3: TGTGCCAGCAGTCCCTCTAGCGGCCAACGCACAGATACGCAGTATTTT.

V gene TRBV19 combines with J gene TRBJ1-5; 12 bases are shared with TRBD1. Germline V gives CDR1 LNHDA, CDR2 SQIVND (reference sequence). The CDR3 loop spans 17 amino acids. The V segment lost 5 bases and the J segment 1 base; nucleotides outside the gene matches: 6. The CDR3 is CASSPGQGARSNQPQHF. DNA for the CDR3: TGTGCCAGTAGTCCGGGACAGGGGGCTAGGAGCAATCAGCCCCAGCATTTT.

V usage is TRBV21-1 and J usage is TRBJ1-5. TRBV21-1 is recorded as a pseudogene. CDR3 length: 20 residues. CDR3 loop: CASSKADREGNMASNQPQHF. CDR3 bases: TGTGCCAGCAGCAAGGCCGACAGGGAGGGAAATATGGCTAGCAATCAGCCCCAGCATTTT.

The V gene is TRBV6-5, the J gene TRBJ1-1; D remains ambiguous. Germline lookup yields CDR1 MNHEY and CDR2 SVGAGI. This CDR3 comprises 13 residues. The germline V and J ends were trimmed by 6 bases and 1 base, with 9 bases remaining between them. The CDR3 DNA follows: TGTGCCAGCAGGAAAGGACGGAACACTGAAGCTTTCTTT. Amino acid sequence: CASRKGRNTEAFF.

The chain uses TRBV7-9 and TRBJ1-1; D ambiguous. Looked up from germline, CDR1 is SEHNR and CDR2 is FQNEAQ (reference sequence). Trimming took 5 bases from V and 5 from J, leaving 3 bases between them. This CDR3 has 10 amino acids. The DNA of the CDR3 is TGTGCCAGCAGCAAAACTGAAGCTTTCTTT. Amino acids: CASSKTEAFF.

This clone appeared a single time. V usage is TRBV14 and J usage is TRBJ2-2; unclear D gene. The CDR3 consists of 13 residues. V lost 0 bases, J lost 6 bases, and 5 bases lay in between. Germline V gene sequence: CDR1 SGHDN, CDR2 FVKESK. The CDR3 sequence: CASSQEVAGELFF. The CDR3 DNA follows: TGTGCCAGCAGCCAAGAGGTGGCCGGGGAGCTGTTTTTT.

The chain recombines TRBV9 with TRBJ2-1, with 8 bases fitting TRBD2. Germline V CDR1 and CDR2: SGDLS, YYNGEE. Trimming took 4 bases from V and 6 from J; bases not matched to a gene: 6. This CDR3 spans 14 amino acids. In DNA form, the CDR3 reads TGTGCCAGCAGCACGGGACTAGGGCCCAATGAGCAGTTCTTC. This codes for CASSTGLGPNEQFF.

This sequence joins TRBV6-5 and TRBJ1-2, with D tentatively TRBD1 (6 bases). V was clipped by 2 bases and J by 4 bases, with 8 bases between them. This CDR3 is 13 amino acids long. CDR1 MNHEY and CDR2 SVGAGI come from the germline V gene. In DNA form, the CDR3 reads TGTGCCAGCAGTTACGACAGGAGCTATGGCTACACCTTC. It codes for CASSYDRSYGYTF.

This sequence joins TRBV7-2 and TRBJ2-7, with 11 bases fitting TRBD2. The junction had 12 bases not matched to a gene; V was cut back by 5 bases and J by 6 bases. CDR1 is SGHTA, CDR2 FQGNSA, per germline. The CDR3 sequence is 16 residues long. In nucleotides, the CDR3 is TGTGCCAGCAGCCGTGGGCTGATAGCGGGAGGGGGCGAGCAGTACTTC. Translated: CASSRGLIAGGGEQYF.

The CDR3 coding sequence is TGTGCCAGCAGTTCACTATCGTTCGAAGAGACCCAGTACTTC. Translating it yields CASSSLSFEETQYF. The rearrangement links TRBV2 to TRBJ2-5; D uncertain. The CDR3 runs 14 residues. V was cut by 5 bases and J by 3 bases, with 13 bases left in between. Looked up from germline, CDR1 is SNHLY and CDR2 is FYNNEI. Complete variable domain (other parts from reference TRBV2 and TRBJ2-5): EPEVTQTPSHQVTQMGQEVILRCVPISNHLYFYWYRQILGQKVEFLVSFYNNEISEKSEIFDDQFSVERPDGSNFTLKIRSTKLEDSAMYFCASSSLSFEETQYFGPGTRLLVL.

This chain links TRBV7-9 with TRBJ2-3; 7 nucleotides agree with TRBD2. V shed 0 bases, J shed 2 bases, and the junction held 5 bases outside the gene matches. The CDR3 runs to 16 residues. Germline CDR1 and CDR2: SEHNR and FQNEAQ (reference sequence). CDR3 DNA sequence: TGTGCCAGCAGCTTAGCGCTGGGGGGGATCACAGATACGCAGTATTTT. Its translation is CASSLALGGITDTQYF. Based on the CDR3 plus reference TRBV7-9 and TRBJ2-3, the full variable domain is DTGVSQNPRHKITKRGQNVTFRCDPISEHNRLYWYRQTLGQGPEFLTYFQNEAQLEKSRLLSDRFSAERPKGSFSTLEIQRTEQGDSAMYLCASSLALGGITDTQYFGPGTRLTVL.

This rearrangement joins TRBV4-2 to TRBJ2-3; D not resolved. This CDR3 region has 16 residues. Germline values: CDR1 LGHNA, CDR2 YNFKEQ. V lost 1 base and J 2 bases, leaving 13 bases between the germline ends. For the CDR3, the DNA is TGTGCCAGCAGCCAAGTCCCCCCGGGCTACACAGATACGCAGTATTTT. Protein product: CASSQVPPGYTDTQYF.

This clone was recorded once. CDR3 residues: CASSPIPGQVNTEAFF. The CDR3 DNA reads TGCGCCAGCAGCCCAATTCCGGGACAGGTGAACACTGAAGCTTTCTTT. The chain is built from TRBV5-1 and TRBJ1-1; 8 nucleotides align to TRBD1. Germline CDR1 reads SGHRS; CDR2 reads YFSETQ. The CDR3 consists of 16 residues. V shed 4 bases and J 0 bases; nucleotides not matched to a gene: 8.

The rearrangement uses TRBV2 and TRBJ1-3, with 8 bases fitting TRBD1. J gave up 2 bases and V 5 bases, and 5 bases lay outside the gene matches. The CDR3 contains 15 residues. Germline loops: CDR1 SNHLY, CDR2 FYNNEI. The CDR3 sequence is CASSYHRGTGNTIYF. The CDR3 DNA is TGTGCCAGCAGTTATCACAGGGGGACTGGAAACACCATATATTTT. Full variable domain (outside the CDR3, taken from reference TRBV2 and TRBJ1-3): EPEVTQTPSHQVTQMGQEVILRCVPISNHLYFYWYRQILGQKVEFLVSFYNNEISEKSEIFDDQFSVERPDGSNFTLKIRSTKLEDSAMYFCASSYHRGTGNTIYFGEGSWLTVV.

The chain couples TRBV12-3 or TRBV12-4 to TRBJ2-1; D gene uncertain. There are 11 residues in the CDR3. The ends were cut back, 3 bases at V and 6 bases at J, with 3 bases in the middle. Written as DNA, the CDR3 is TGTGCCAGCAGTTTGGGCAATGAGCAGTTCTTC. It is translated as CASSLGNEQFF.

This clone was recorded a few times. V is TRBV18 and J is TRBJ1-2, with 8 bases matching TRBD1. V lost 8 bases, J lost 4 bases, and 6 bases stayed unmatched. The CDR3 has 13 residues. Germline assignment: CDR1 KGHSH and CDR2 LQKENI. The CDR3 protein is CASTEDRVYGYTF. CDR3 nucleotide sequence: TGTGCCAGCACCGAGGACAGGGTCTATGGCTACACCTTC.

The chain links TRBV10-3 to TRBJ1-1; 7 positions agree with TRBD1. Trimming at V came to 6 bases and at J to 5 bases, leaving 3 bases not matched to a gene. CDR3 length: 12 amino acids. Germline V gene data show CDR1 as ENHRY and CDR2 as SYGVKD. The CDR3: CAIRGTVTEAFF. The CDR3 DNA sequence: TGTGCCATCAGGGGGACAGTAACTGAAGCTTTCTTT.

This chain connects TRBV18 to TRBJ1-3, with D perhaps TRBD1 (5 bases). The V gene lost 5 bases and the J gene lost 0 bases, with 11 bases spanning the gap. This CDR3 spans 15 amino acids. Germline lookup yields CDR1 KGHSH and CDR2 LQKENI. Here the CDR3 reads CASSTQTVSGNTIYF. Here the CDR3 DNA reads TGTGCCAGCTCAACCCAGACAGTCTCTGGAAACACCATATATTTT.

This clone was seen more than once but under ten times. CDR3 in amino acids: CASSLARDYEQYF. CDR3 in DNA: TGTGCCAGCAGCTTAGCCCGGGACTACGAGCAGTACTTC. This sequence joins TRBV7-9 and TRBJ2-7, with D possibly matching TRBD2 (5 bases). V lost 0 bases to trimming and J lost 3 bases, with 6 bases between them. The CDR3 loop spans 13 amino acids. The germline gives CDR1 SEHNR, CDR2 FQNEAQ (reference sequence).

The rearrangement uses TRBV6-5 and TRBJ1-1; unclear D gene. The V end lost 7 bases, the J end lost 8 bases, and 20 bases lay between the germline ends. The CDR3 totals 14 residues. Germline loops: CDR1 MNHEY, CDR2 SVGAGI. The CDR3 region is CASNFPERAGEAFF. The CDR3, as DNA: TGTGCCAGCAACTTCCCCGAGAGGGCTGGGGAAGCTTTCTTT.

The rearrangement joins TRBV25-1 to TRBJ2-3; no firm D call. Trimming removed 2 bases from V and 12 bases from J, with 9 bases in between. CDR1 MGHDK and CDR2 SYGVNS come from the germline V gene. CDR3 length: 11 residues. In DNA form, the CDR3 reads TGTGCCAGCAGTGAAGAGCTAAGACAGTATTTT. It translates to CASSEELRQYF.